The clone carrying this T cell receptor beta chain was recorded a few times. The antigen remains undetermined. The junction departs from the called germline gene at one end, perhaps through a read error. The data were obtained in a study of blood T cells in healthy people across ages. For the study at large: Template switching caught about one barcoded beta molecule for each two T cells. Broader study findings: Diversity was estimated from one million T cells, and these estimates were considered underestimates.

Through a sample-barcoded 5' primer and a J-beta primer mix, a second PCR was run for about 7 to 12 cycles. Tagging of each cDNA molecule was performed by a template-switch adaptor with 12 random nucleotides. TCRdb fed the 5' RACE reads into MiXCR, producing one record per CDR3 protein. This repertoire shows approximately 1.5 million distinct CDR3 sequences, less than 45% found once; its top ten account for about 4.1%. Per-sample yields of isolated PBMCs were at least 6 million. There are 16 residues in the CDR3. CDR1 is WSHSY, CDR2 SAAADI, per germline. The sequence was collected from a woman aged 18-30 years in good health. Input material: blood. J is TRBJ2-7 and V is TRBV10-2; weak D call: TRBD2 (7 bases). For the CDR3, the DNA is TGCGCCAGAAGTGATATAGGGGGGGGGCCGTCCTACGAGCAGTACTTC. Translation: CARSDIGGGPSYEQYF.